One and the same sample provided the 31 T cell receptor beta chains below, sequenced in a study of T-cell reconstitution after alpha-beta-depleted transplantation in children. The TCRbeta library incorporated unique molecular identifiers. TCRdb reprocessed the PCR reads with MiXCR, giving one entry per CDR3 protein. The repertoire holds about 440,000 distinct CDR3 sequences, with roughly 44% as singletons. This material consisted of PBMCs, taken before TCRalphabeta/CD19-depleted stem cell transplant. The receptors originated from a girl aged 2 to 9 with aplastic anemia, due to receive a stem cell transplant.

The chain employs TRBV20-1 and TRBJ2-7, with 10 bases aligning to TRBD2. There are 15 residues in the CDR3. The trim removed 2 bases at V and 5 bases at J, leaving 9 bases unmatched. CDR1 and CDR2 (germline): DFQATT, SNEGSKA (reference sequence). In nucleotides, the CDR3 is TGCAGTGCTAGAAGGCTAGCGGGAGCCCCCCACGAGCAGTACTTC. It yields the protein CSARRLAGAPHEQYF.

This clonotype was counted ten times or more. This chain uses TRBV11-3 with TRBJ2-3, with D possibly matching TRBD1 (6 bases). Germline assignment: CDR1 SGHNT and CDR2 YENEEA. This CDR3 contains 12 residues. The V end lost 5 bases, the J end lost 6 bases, and 9 bases lay between the germline ends. The CDR3 DNA reads as TGTGCCAGCAGCGCCGACAGGGATACGCAGTATTTT. The encoded protein is CASSADRDTQYF.

The gene calls are TRBV20-1 and TRBJ2-7; D uncertain. From germline, CDR1 is DFQATT and CDR2 SNEGSKA (reference sequence). The length of the CDR3 is 15 residues. The germline V and J ends were trimmed by 0 bases and 0 bases, with 12 bases remaining between them. CDR3: CSARDYGRSSYEQYF. CDR3 sequence (DNA): TGCAGTGCTAGAGATTATGGGCGCAGCTCCTACGAGCAGTACTTC.

This clonotype was detected many times. This sequence joins TRBV28 and TRBJ2-2; a weak D match, TRBD1 (5 bases). Trimming cost V 3 bases and J 6 bases, with 8 bases left between them. The CDR3 runs to 13 residues. Germline CDR1 and CDR2: MDHEN and SYDVKM. The DNA for the CDR3 is TGTGCCAGCAGTTTTAAAGGGGCCGGGGAGCTGTTTTTT. Translation: CASSFKGAGELFF.

The chain is built from TRBV27 and TRBJ2-1, with D perhaps being TRBD1 or TRBD2 (5 bases each). Germline V CDR1 and CDR2: MNHEY, SMNVEV (reference sequence). The CDR3 totals 15 residues. Trimming stripped 2 bases from V and 1 base from J, with 9 bases between. CDR3 loop: CASSLVGRSYNEQFF. The CDR3 DNA reads TGTGCCAGCAGTTTAGTGGGACGTTCCTACAATGAGCAGTTCTTC.

This clonotype was detected ten times or more. The chain is built from TRBV30 and TRBJ2-7; 9 bases line up with TRBD2. This CDR3 region has 14 residues. Losses at the gene ends were 2 bases for V and 5 bases for J; bases not matched to a gene: 7. Germline V lookup: CDR1 GTSNPN, CDR2 SVGIG (reference sequence). For the CDR3, the DNA is TGTGCCTGGAGTCTGAGCGGGAGGATCAACGAGCAGTACTTC. This encodes CAWSLSGRINEQYF.

This clonotype was counted ten times or more. The rearrangement uses TRBV24-1 and TRBJ2-2, with 9 bases aligning to TRBD2. Trimming took 0 bases from V and 1 from J; bases not matched to a gene: 2. Germline lookup yields CDR1 KGHDR and CDR2 SFDVKD. CDR3 length: 17 residues. The CDR3 is CATSDLKTSGNTGELFF. DNA for the CDR3: TGTGCCACCAGTGATTTGAAGACTAGCGGGAACACCGGGGAGCTGTTTTTT.

V gene TRBV20-1 combines with J gene TRBJ2-1; tentative D call: TRBD2 (6 bases). The CDR3 runs 15 residues. Germline V gives CDR1 DFQATT, CDR2 SNEGSKA (reference sequence). V was clipped by 3 bases and J by 3 bases, with 15 bases between them. The CDR3 loop is CSARGWDSYYNEQFF. The DNA of the CDR3 is TGCAGTGCTAGGGGTTGGGACTCTTACTACAATGAGCAGTTCTTC.

This clonotype was detected only a few times. The chain links TRBV23-1 to TRBJ2-7; D call uncertain. TRBV23-1 is given ORF status, its function remaining uncertain. V lost 3 bases, J lost 0 bases, and 9 bases lay in between. The CDR3 totals 14 residues. The CDR3 reads CASSHQASSYEQYF. The CDR3, as DNA: TGCGCCAGCAGTCACCAGGCCAGCTCCTACGAGCAGTACTTC.

V and J are TRBV15 and TRBJ2-5, with 14 bases fitting TRBD2. The germline CDR1 and CDR2 sequences are LNHNV and YYDKDF (reference sequence). V shed 3 bases and J 1 base; nucleotides not matched to a gene: 10. This CDR3 is built from 19 residues. DNA for the CDR3: TGTGCCACCAGCAGGAGGCCCCGACTAGCGGGAGGGCCCCAAGAGACCCAGTACTTC. Amino acids: CATSRRPRLAGGPQETQYF.

The rearrangement joins TRBV20-1 to TRBJ2-7; D is unclear. V was pared by 3 bases and J by 0 bases, with 9 bases between. CDR3 length: 13 amino acids. The germline gives CDR1 DFQATT, CDR2 SNEGSKA (reference sequence). The CDR3 bases are TGCAGTGCTAGTCTTCGGAGCTCCTACGAGCAGTACTTC. It yields the protein CSASLRSSYEQYF.

In this sample, this clonotype turned up once. The chain couples TRBV6-5 to TRBJ2-5, with D possibly being TRBD1 (5 bases). Germline-derived CDR1 and CDR2 are MNHEY and SVGAGI. With 2 bases removed from V and 2 bases from J, the gap between germline ends came to 9 bases. The CDR3 length is 14 residues. The CDR3 bases are TGTGCCAGCAGTTACCTGACAGCTCAAGAGACCCAGTACTTC. This codes for CASSYLTAQETQYF.

The genes are TRBV29-1 and TRBJ2-1; 7 nucleotides match TRBD1. The V gene's germline CDR1 is SQVTM and CDR2 ANQGSEA. V trimming: 4 bases; J trimming: 5 bases; junction bases outside the gene matches: 5. This CDR3 has 13 residues. The CDR3 reads CSVGDRVNNEQFF. The CDR3 DNA reads TGCAGCGTTGGAGACAGGGTCAACAATGAGCAGTTCTTC.

This clonotype was seen a handful of times. The chain couples TRBV5-1 to TRBJ2-5; D is ambiguous. The CDR3 has 15 amino acids. Germline V gene sequence: CDR1 SGHRS, CDR2 YFSETQ. V gave up 4 bases and J gave up 5 bases, with 18 bases separating them. CDR3 sequence (DNA): TGCGCCAGCAGCAGCACTACAAATGCGGCGGAGACCCAGTACTTC. Protein product: CASSSTTNAAETQYF.

J is TRBJ2-5 and V is TRBV27; D gene uncertain. V was cut by 3 bases and J by 2 bases, with 10 bases left in between. Germline CDR1 MNHEY, CDR2 SMNVEV (reference sequence). The CDR3 has 14 amino acids. CDR3 nucleotides: TGTGCCAGCAGTTTCATGCGGAATCAAGAGACCCAGTACTTC. This sequence encodes CASSFMRNQETQYF.

The rearrangement joins TRBV12-3 or TRBV12-4 to TRBJ1-2; D possibly corresponds to TRBD1 (5 bases). The CDR3 sequence is 14 residues long. The V gene lost 2 bases and the J gene lost 5 bases, with 12 bases spanning the gap. In DNA form, the CDR3 reads TGTGCCAGCAGTTTATCCGGGGGACTATATGGCTACACCTTC. This encodes CASSLSGGLYGYTF.

This clonotype showed up just a few times. The rearrangement joins TRBV29-1 to TRBJ2-1; 9 bases match TRBD1. V lost 2 bases to trimming and J lost 4 bases; unmatched junction nucleotides: 9. Germline V gene lookup returns CDR1 SQVTM and CDR2 ANQGSEA. CDR3 length: 16 amino acids. CDR3 nucleotides: TGCAGCGTTGAAAGGCCCGGGACAGGGTTGTACAATGAGCAGTTCTTC. This gives the protein CSVERPGTGLYNEQFF.

V usage is TRBV18 and J usage is TRBJ2-2; tentative D call: TRBD1 (6 bases). The V end lost 5 bases, the J end lost 2 bases, and 9 bases lay between the germline ends. The CDR3 spans 14 residues. The germline gives CDR1 KGHSH, CDR2 LQKENI. In nucleotides, the CDR3 is TGTGCCAGCTCAAAACAGGGAAACACCGGGGAGCTGTTTTTT. Encoded protein: CASSKQGNTGELFF.

This clonotype was seen once. The rearrangement joins TRBV4-2 to TRBJ2-3; possible D gene TRBD2, 7 bases. The ends were cut back, 0 bases at V and 3 bases at J, with 10 bases in the middle. The V gene's germline CDR1 is LGHNA and CDR2 YNFKEQ. This CDR3 is 15 amino acids long. DNA for the CDR3: TGTGCCAGCAGCCAAGAGGAGGGGGGGACAGATACGCAGTATTTT. This sequence encodes CASSQEEGGTDTQYF.

V usage is TRBV7-3 and J usage is TRBJ2-2; TRBD1 matches at 10 bases. The germline V gene has CDR1 SGHTA and CDR2 FQGTGA. The CDR3 has 17 amino acids. V lost 0 bases and J lost 4; bases outside the gene matches: 5. CDR3 protein: CASSLTLGQGSTGELFF. The CDR3 DNA reads TGTGCCAGCAGCTTAACTCTGGGACAGGGGAGCACCGGGGAGCTGTTTTTT. The full variable domain, with the rest looked up from reference TRBV7-3 and TRBJ2-2, is GAGVSQTPSNKVTEKGKYVELRCDPISGHTALYWYRQSLGQGPEFLIYFQGTGAADDSGLPNDRFFAVRPEGSVSTLKIQRTERGDSAVYLCASSLTLGQGSTGELFFGEGSRLTVL.

This clonotype was recorded at least ten times. The chain recombines TRBV5-1 with TRBJ1-2; D call uncertain. The CDR3 covers 12 residues. CDR1 is SGHRS and CDR2 is YFSETQ in the germline V gene. V lost 4 bases, J lost 6 bases, and 10 bases lay in between. CDR3: CASSPGGNGYTF. Here the CDR3 DNA reads TGCGCCAGCAGCCCAGGCGGGAATGGCTACACCTTC.

This clonotype was counted many times. The J gene is TRBJ2-2, the V gene TRBV14, with TRBD1 matching 7 bases. The CDR3 extends over 15 amino acids. Germline CDR1 is SGHDN and CDR2 is FVKESK. With V trimmed by 1 base and J by 4 bases, 3 bases remained unmatched. CDR3 in amino acids: CASSQVQGRTGELFF. The CDR3 bases are TGTGCCAGCAGCCAAGTACAGGGGCGCACCGGGGAGCTGTTTTTT.

This clonotype was picked up a small number of times. This chain uses TRBV12-3 or TRBV12-4 with TRBJ2-1; 9 positions match TRBD2. Trimming removed 8 bases from V and 6 bases from J; junction bases left unmatched: 11. This CDR3 spans 15 amino acids. The CDR3 loop is CASGPGREGPNEQFF. The DNA for the CDR3 is TGTGCCAGCGGTCCTGGGCGGGAGGGCCCCAATGAGCAGTTCTTC.

This clonotype has only a few counts. The V and J genes are TRBV6-5 and TRBJ2-7, with unresolved D. Germline V gene sequence: CDR1 MNHEY, CDR2 SVGAGI. The CDR3 loop spans 13 amino acids. V lost 6 bases and J 5 bases, leaving 14 bases between the germline ends. For the CDR3, the DNA is TGTGCCAGCAGCACACCGAGGAGCCACGAGCAGTACTTC. Translation gives CASSTPRSHEQYF.

V gene TRBV7-3 combines with J gene TRBJ1-2, with TRBD1 as a possible D gene (6 bases). Trimming left V 5 bases short and J 8 bases short, with 15 bases between. The CDR3 spans 13 residues. Germline V gene data show CDR1 as SGHTA and CDR2 as FQGTGA. The CDR3 DNA reads TGTGCCAGCAGCCCCTCGACAGGCGGAGGCTACACCTTC. It encodes CASSPSTGGGYTF.

The chain links TRBV20-1 to TRBJ1-5; D perhaps matches TRBD1 (5 bases). The V end lost 6 bases, the J end lost 3 bases, and 15 bases lay between the germline ends. Germline V gene data show CDR1 as DFQATT and CDR2 as SNEGSKA (reference sequence). This CDR3 has 14 amino acids. In DNA, the CDR3 is TGCAGTGCCCCAGATCGGGGACCCAATCAGCCCCAGCATTTT. Encoded protein: CSAPDRGPNQPQHF.

This chain links TRBV12-3 or TRBV12-4 with TRBJ2-6, with 11 nucleotides matching TRBD1. The CDR3 is 17 residues long. V shed 7 bases and J 0 bases; nucleotides not matched to a gene: 5. The CDR3 loop reads CASTPGTGGSGANVLTF. The CDR3 DNA reads as TGTGCCAGCACCCCCGGGACAGGGGGCTCTGGGGCCAACGTCCTGACTTTC.

Only a few counts were recorded for this clonotype. The junction departs from the called germline gene at one end, perhaps through a read error. This chain joins TRBV4-3 and TRBJ2-3; D call uncertain. Looked up from germline, CDR1 is LGHNA and CDR2 is YSLEER. CDR3 length: 13 amino acids. The CDR3 spells CASSHFTADTHYF. The CDR3 DNA follows: TGCGCCAGCAGCCACTTCACCGCAGATACGCATTATTTT.

This clonotype showed up just once. The chain has TRBV20-1 and TRBJ2-5; D is unresolved. V was clipped by 0 bases and J by 5 bases, with 7 bases between them. The germline V gene encodes CDR1 DFQATT and CDR2 SNEGSKA (reference sequence). This CDR3 contains 12 residues. The CDR3 loop reads CSAREAVETQYF. In DNA, the CDR3 is TGCAGTGCTAGAGAGGCGGTGGAGACCCAGTACTTC.

The chain carries TRBV12-3 or TRBV12-4 and TRBJ2-3; TRBD1 matches 8 bases. The CDR3 loop spans 14 amino acids. V dropped 6 bases and J dropped 4; count of bases not matched to a gene: 6. In nucleotides, the CDR3 is TGTGCCAGCAGCCCCGCAGGGGGCGCAGATACGCAGTATTTT. Translated: CASSPAGGADTQYF.

In this sample, this clonotype turned up once. V gene TRBV20-1 combines with J gene TRBJ2-4; D might be TRBD2 (6 bases). Germline CDR1 DFQATT, CDR2 SNEGSKA (reference sequence). The ends were cut back, 4 bases at V and 8 bases at J, with 12 bases in the middle. This CDR3 has 12 residues. The CDR3 protein is CSATRGSDIQYF. DNA for the CDR3: TGCAGTGCTACCCGGGGGTCGGACATTCAGTACTTC.